This TCR beta chain was recorded in a study of blood T cell repertoires in COVID-19. Study-wide background: Sites across the United States, Italy and Spain contributed samples from acute and convalescent COVID-19. In each case, the material was cDNA or gDNA derived from T cells, B-cell-depleted T cells, or PBMCs.

V dropped 3 bases and J dropped 2 bases, with 10 bases sitting between them. Germline V gene sequence: CDR1 LNHDA, CDR2 SQIVND (reference sequence). This CDR3 contains 14 residues. In the study's own analysis: The authors estimated nucleated cell counts from reference gene primer amplification. Profiled with immunoSEQ multiplex PCR; TCRdb holds only in-frame clones, not every one. V and J calls and clone size are copied from that table; D and trimming were computed from the DNA. Among around 260,000 clones listed, about 90% were seen once. Sequencing was performed on peripheral blood. The chain uses TRBV19 and TRBJ1-2; TRBD1 is a possible D gene (5 bases). The TCR sequence derives from a woman aged 40 to 50 who had recovered from COVID-19. CDR3 DNA: TGTGCCAGTAGTATCACAGGCGGCAACTATGGCTACACCTTC. Translating gives CASSITGGNYGYTF.